This TCR beta chain was observed in a study of liver allograft versus peripheral blood T cells. Looking at the study overall: Transplanted-liver and recipient peripheral blood T cell receptor repertoires were compared. Broader study findings: Intragraft T cell receptor repertoires of liver allografts were reportedly distinct from those in peripheral blood.

This clonotype appeared many times. Its antigen is unknown. One entry per CDR3 protein results from TCRdb running MiXCR on the reads. The profile shows some 15,000 distinct CDR3 sequences, around a fifth of them singletons. Trimming cost V 4 bases and J 4 bases, with 15 bases left between them. Germline loops: CDR1 KGHDR, CDR2 SFDVKD. The CDR3 length is 16 residues. This TCR was recovered from a human patient who had a liver transplant. Some T cells may be the graft donor's. This rearrangement joins TRBV24-1 to TRBJ2-2; tentatively, D is TRBD1 (6 bases). CDR3 sequence reads: CATSDPMGAGTGELFF. CDR3 coding DNA: TGTGCCACCAGTGACCCTATGGGGGCGGGCACCGGGGAGCTGTTTTTT.